This T cell receptor beta chain appears in the sequencing data of a study of vaccination and CD4 T cells after COVID-19. As to this clonotype: Its target is unknown.

Cultured CD4+ T-cell DNA underwent Oncomine TCR Beta short-read sequencing. TCRdb called the PCR reads again in MiXCR, with one record for every CDR3 protein. The table records about 18,000 distinct CDR3 sequences, about two fifths of them present only once. Treatment specified: approximately 9-day PBMC culture with coronavirus spike peptide pools or control peptides (ViraFEST assay). The sample here was CD4+ T cells from blood, cultured in vitro, taken after SARS-CoV-2 vaccination. The sequence was obtained from a human donor who had recovered from COVID-19.

CDR3 residues: CASSSHRGARGQPQHF. DNA for the CDR3: TGTGCCAGCAGTTCGCACAGGGGAGCGCGGGGTCAGCCCCAGCATTTT. The V gene is TRBV6-2 or TRBV6-3, the J gene TRBJ1-5; 7 nucleotides line up with TRBD1. The CDR3 loop spans 16 amino acids. CDR1 is MNHEY and CDR2 is SVGEGT in the germline V gene. The trim removed 4 bases at V and 6 bases at J, leaving 12 bases unmatched.